The rows below give T cell receptor beta chains drawn from one sample of a study of Graves' ophthalmopathy and Graves' hyperthyroidism. TCRdb called the multiplex PCR reads again in MiXCR, with one record for every CDR3 protein. The table includes some 410,000 distinct CDR3 sequences, around a fifth detected once. Sequenced sample: peripheral blood. Receptor source: a woman aged 18-29 years with stable Graves' hyperthyroidism. Both conserved end residues are part of each CDR3. Each record gives: D gene, clone size, V gene, J gene, CDR3 DNA, CDR3 protein. A D gene is named only where the DNA matches it firmly. Clone sizes are given selectively: once, few, many, or a class where the clone is expanded.

d_call: -; clone_size: -; v_call: TRBV7-8; j_call: TRBJ2-7; cdr3_nt: TGTGCCAGCAGCCCCGACAGGACGCGCCGGTACGAGCAGTACTTC; cdr3_aa: CASSPDRTRRYEQYF
d_call: -; clone_size: many; v_call: TRBV4-1; j_call: TRBJ2-5; cdr3_nt: TGCGCCAGCAGCCAAGGAGGGGGAGGGCCTCAAGAGACCCAGTACTTC; cdr3_aa: CASSQGGGGPQETQYF
d_call: TRBD1; clone_size: few; v_call: TRBV5-4; j_call: TRBJ1-1; cdr3_nt: TGTGCCAGCAGCTTGGTACAGGGGGCCGGCGGGCTCACTGAAGCTTTCTTT; cdr3_aa: CASSLVQGAGGLTEAFF
d_call: -; clone_size: -; v_call: TRBV28; j_call: TRBJ1-2; cdr3_nt: TGTGCCAGCAGTTTAGACTCAGGGTATGGCTACACCTTC; cdr3_aa: CASSLDSGYGYTF
d_call: -; clone_size: many; v_call: TRBV20-1; j_call: TRBJ2-3; cdr3_nt: TGCAGTGTTGCGGACCAAATCACAGATACGCAGTATTTT; cdr3_aa: CSVADQITDTQYF
d_call: -; clone_size: -; v_call: TRBV4-3; j_call: TRBJ1-5; cdr3_nt: TGCGCCAGCAGCCAAGATCTTGACGGTAATCAGCCCCAGCATTTT; cdr3_aa: CASSQDLDGNQPQHF
d_call: -; clone_size: -; v_call: TRBV6-1; j_call: TRBJ1-2; cdr3_nt: TGTGCCAGCAGTGAAGGCCAGGTGGTTAACTATGGCTACACCTTC; cdr3_aa: CASSEGQVVNYGYTF
d_call: TRBD2; clone_size: many; v_call: TRBV12-3/TRBV12-4; j_call: TRBJ2-7; cdr3_nt: TGTGCCAGCAGTTTAGGCGGGAGAAGGTACGAGCAGTACTTC; cdr3_aa: CASSLGGRRYEQYF
d_call: -; clone_size: many; v_call: TRBV15; j_call: TRBJ1-5; cdr3_nt: TGTGCCACCAGCAGAGCCCCAAGCAATCAGCCCCAGCATTTT; cdr3_aa: CATSRAPSNQPQHF
d_call: -; clone_size: many; v_call: TRBV6-5; j_call: TRBJ1-1; cdr3_nt: TGTGCCAGCGGCAATAGCTGGGGGAACACTGAAGCTTTCTTT; cdr3_aa: CASGNSWGNTEAFF
d_call: -; clone_size: -; v_call: TRBV12-3/TRBV12-4; j_call: TRBJ1-1; cdr3_nt: TGTGCCAGCTCCCCCACCAGGGGTACTGAAGCTTTCTTT; cdr3_aa: CASSPTRGTEAFF
d_call: -; clone_size: -; v_call: TRBV28; j_call: TRBJ1-3; cdr3_nt: TGTGCCAGCAATCCGGTGTCGCCTGGAAACACCATATATTTT; cdr3_aa: CASNPVSPGNTIYF
d_call: -; clone_size: many; v_call: TRBV6-1; j_call: TRBJ1-5; cdr3_nt: TGTGCCAGCAACGGACGCCTCCCCGGGGGTCAGCCCCAGCATTTT; cdr3_aa: CASNGRLPGGQPQHF
d_call: TRBD2; clone_size: many; v_call: TRBV27; j_call: TRBJ2-7; cdr3_nt: TGTGCCAGCAGTTTGTCCCGGGGGGGGGGCGCAGGTGAGCAGTACTTC; cdr3_aa: CASSLSRGGGAGEQYF